A single TCR beta chain is shown here with its context. Antigen unknown. This sample stems from a study of cytomegalovirus exposure and HLA in healthy donors. Whole-study results and caveats: 87-base-pair reads could not separate some V segments, including TRBV6-2 and TRBV6-3. A classifier reportedly called cytomegalovirus status with high sensitivity and specificity.

13 Jbeta primers and 60 Vbeta primers were used for the PCR. Profiling relied on immunoSEQ multiplex PCR, and the TCRdb table lists in-frame clones only, not all of them. The repertoire holds 160,000 or so clones, with over 75% as singletons. Germline CDR1 is SGHVS and CDR2 is FNYEAQ. Trimming left V 6 bases short and J 5 bases short, with 20 bases between. The CDR3 has 16 residues. Sequencing used PBMCs. This chain connects TRBV7-6 to TRBJ2-1; a weak D match, TRBD1 (6 bases). The clonotype was recovered from a woman aged 25 to 39 in good health and CMV-seronegative. The CDR3 reads CASSLQGLQRNNEQFF. The CDR3 bases are TGTGCCAGCAGTCTGCAGGGGCTACAAAGGAACAATGAGCAGTTCTTC.